These 21 T cell receptor beta chains were sequenced from one sample in a study of blood T cells in healthy people across ages (dated by TCRdb to 2013 to 2016). Library generation was performed with 5' RACE. The run used an Illumina HiSeq 2500. A second PCR of roughly 7 to 12 cycles was run with a J-beta primer mix and a sample-barcoded 5' primer. TCRdb passed the public sequencing reads through fastp at Q25 and MiXCR, retaining productive beta sequences. All rows with the same CDR3 protein become a single entry with the most common DNA and genes. This sample holds 720,000 or so distinct CDR3 sequences; approximately 40% were observed only once. The ten most abundant clones make up around 32% of the sample. Sequencing was done on a sample of blood. The receptors were sampled from a man older than 75 in good health.

The rearrangement joins TRBV20-1 to TRBJ2-1, with D possibly TRBD1 on 7 matching bases. Germline-derived CDR1 and CDR2 are DFQATT and SNEGSKA (reference sequence). The germline V and J ends were trimmed by 0 bases and 2 bases, with 17 bases remaining between them. The CDR3 is 17 residues long. CDR3 loop: CSARDRGATGTYNEQFF. The CDR3 DNA reads as TGCAGTGCTAGAGATCGCGGGGCGACAGGGACCTACAATGAGCAGTTCTTC.

The rearrangement joins TRBV5-1 to TRBJ2-7, with D tentatively TRBD2 (5 bases). Trimming left V 0 bases short and J 3 bases short, with 16 bases between. This CDR3 spans 16 amino acids. The V gene's germline CDR1 is SGHRS and CDR2 YFSETQ. The CDR3: CASSLDVTGKGYEQYF. DNA of the CDR3: TGCGCCAGCAGCTTGGACGTTACGGGAAAAGGCTACGAGCAGTACTTC.

In its sample, this clonotype was seen once. This may arise from a read error, as a much more abundant clone is one base away. The gene calls are TRBV29-1 and TRBJ2-5; D perhaps matches TRBD2 (6 bases). There are 13 residues in the CDR3. V shed 3 bases and J shed 11 bases, with 19 bases lying between them. Germline CDR1 reads SQVTM; CDR2 reads ANQGSEA. The CDR3: CSVDGDGSYEQYF. The CDR3 coding sequence is TGCAGCGTTGATGGGGACGGGAGCTATGAGCAGTACTTC.

This chain joins TRBV7-2 and TRBJ2-1; the match to TRBD2 covers 9 bases. CDR3 length: 16 residues. V lost 1 base, J lost 4 bases, and 5 bases stayed unmatched. In germline, CDR1 is SGHTA, CDR2 FQGNSA. The CDR3 protein is CASSLGALAGYNEQFF. In DNA, the CDR3 is TGTGCCAGCAGCTTAGGTGCCCTAGCGGGGTACAATGAGCAGTTCTTC. The variable domain in full, completed from reference TRBV7-2 and TRBJ2-1, reads GAGVSQSPSNKVTEKGKDVELRCDPISGHTALYWYRQSLGQGLEFLIYFQGNSAPDKSGLPSDRFSAERTGGSVSTLTIQRTQQEDSAVYLCASSLGALAGYNEQFFGPGTRLTVL.

This clonotype occurred a few times. This rearrangement joins TRBV20-1 to TRBJ2-3; possibly TRBD2 for D (5 bases). V lost 2 bases, J lost 0 bases, and 12 bases lay in between. The germline gives CDR1 DFQATT, CDR2 SNEGSKA (reference sequence). This CDR3 has 15 residues. CDR3 DNA: TGCAGTGCTAGACCCGGGGAGTGGAGCACAGATACGCAGTATTTT. Amino acid sequence: CSARPGEWSTDTQYF.

The J gene is TRBJ2-1, the V gene TRBV3-1; 10 nucleotides align to TRBD2. The J call is in doubt because the DNA end fits TRBJ2-7 better. The germline gives CDR1 LGHDT, CDR2 YNNKEL (reference sequence). This CDR3 is built from 15 residues. The DNA for the CDR3 is TGTGCCAGCAGGGGTAGCGGGGGGATTTCCTACGAGCAGTACTTC. This encodes CASRGSGGISYEQYF.

V usage is TRBV12-3 or TRBV12-4 and J usage is TRBJ1-2; a weak D match, TRBD1 (5 bases). V dropped 3 bases and J dropped 6 bases, with 11 bases sitting between them. The CDR3 consists of 13 residues. The CDR3 DNA reads TGTGCCAGCAGTTTCGCAGGGATTGATGGCTACACCTTC. Translated, it gives CASSFAGIDGYTF.

The rearrangement links TRBV6-5 to TRBJ2-5; D gene uncertain. The CDR3 runs 13 residues. In germline, CDR1 is MNHEY, CDR2 SVGAGI. The V and J ends lost 6 bases and 5 bases respectively, with 13 bases between them. The CDR3 DNA reads TGTGCCAGCAGAGAGCTCAGTATGGAGACCCAGTACTTC. Its translation: CASRELSMETQYF.

This clonotype came up many times. The chain combines TRBV20-1 with TRBJ2-4; D is undetermined. This CDR3 is 13 amino acids long. Germline V gene sequence: CDR1 DFQATT, CDR2 SNEGSKA (reference sequence). The V end lost 6 bases, the J end lost 0 bases, and 9 bases lay between the germline ends. CDR3 nucleotide sequence: TGCAGTGCCACCCTAGTAGCCAAAAACATTCAGTACTTC. Encoded protein: CSATLVAKNIQYF.

The chain is built from TRBV27 and TRBJ2-7; D may be TRBD2 (5 bases). Trimming took 2 bases from V and 2 from J, leaving 16 bases between them. This CDR3 has 16 residues. CDR1 and CDR2 from the germline V gene are MNHEY and SMNVEV (reference sequence). Written as DNA, the CDR3 is TGTGCCAGCAGTTTAATTATATCCGGGATGCCCTACGAGCAGTACTTC. This gives the protein CASSLIISGMPYEQYF.

This clonotype appeared a few times. The chain recombines TRBV6-5 with TRBJ2-3; no clear D gene. The CDR3 has 15 residues. Germline CDR1 reads MNHEY; CDR2 reads SVGAGI. V lost 0 bases and J lost 4, with 11 bases in between. CDR3 in amino acids: CASSYSGRPPDTQYF. CDR3 nucleotides: TGTGCCAGCAGTTACTCCGGGCGTCCCCCAGATACGCAGTATTTT.

The J gene is TRBJ2-1, the V gene TRBV6-2 or TRBV6-3, with D tentatively TRBD1 (5 bases). Germline CDR1 MNHEY, CDR2 SVGEGT. V lost 2 bases and J lost 8, with 7 bases in between. There are 12 residues in the CDR3. The chain's CDR3 is CASSYRGHEQFF. CDR3 nucleotides: TGTGCCAGCAGTTACAGGGGCCATGAGCAGTTCTTC.

This clonotype was counted a few times. This chain links TRBV6-2 or TRBV6-3 with TRBJ2-1; TRBD2 matches 12 bases. The CDR3 is made up of 15 amino acids. Germline CDR1 is MNHEY and CDR2 is SVGEGT. Germline trimming cut 6 bases from V and 7 bases from J; bases unmatched to any gene: 7. CDR3 residues: CASRRTSGTGNEQFF. DNA for the CDR3: TGTGCCAGCAGACGGACTAGCGGGACCGGGAATGAGCAGTTCTTC.

To note about this clonotype: A much larger clone differs from this one at a single base, so this may be a read error. This chain connects TRBV20-1 to TRBJ2-5; D not resolved. The CDR3 contains 11 residues. Looked up from germline, CDR1 is DFQATT and CDR2 is SNEGSKA (reference sequence). The V and J ends lost 5 bases and 5 bases respectively, with 9 bases between them. CDR3 bases: TGCAGTGCTCTTCGAAGGGAGACCCAGTACTTC. Encoded protein: CSALRRETQYF.

The gene calls are TRBV20-1 and TRBJ2-3; D ambiguous. The CDR3 loop spans 15 amino acids. V gave up 3 bases and J gave up 0 bases, with 13 bases separating them. Germline loops: CDR1 DFQATT, CDR2 SNEGSKA (reference sequence). CDR3 amino acids: CSARARRSSTDTQYF. CDR3 nucleotide sequence: TGCAGTGCTAGGGCGCGGCGGTCTAGCACAGATACGCAGTATTTT.

Details on this clonotype: Since a much larger clone is just one base distant, this may be a read error. The V call is TRBV4-3, the J call TRBJ2-1; a possible D gene is TRBD2 (5 bases). The DNA end favors TRBJ2-7, so the J call may be wrong. This CDR3 is 16 amino acids long. The germline gives CDR1 LGHNA, CDR2 YSLEER. The CDR3 nucleotides are TGCGCCAGCAGCCAAGATGTAAGGCGGGTTTACAATGAGCAGTACTTC. Translation: CASSQDVRRVYNEQYF.

This clonotype has just a few counts. The rearrangement uses TRBV20-1 and TRBJ2-1, with 10 bases that match TRBD2. The CDR3 has 13 residues. J was trimmed by 11 bases and V by 2 bases; bases with no gene match: 6. Germline values: CDR1 DFQATT, CDR2 SNEGSKA (reference sequence). The CDR3 nucleotides read TGCAGTGCTAGATCGCCACTAGCGGGACAGCAGTTCTTC. It codes for CSARSPLAGQQFF.

The V and J genes are TRBV25-1 and TRBJ2-1, with TRBD2 as a possible D gene (6 bases). The CDR3 extends over 12 amino acids. The germline gives CDR1 MGHDK, CDR2 SYGVNS. Trimming shortened V by 8 bases and J by 5 bases, and 10 bases separated the two germline ends. In DNA form, the CDR3 reads TGTGCCAGCGGGGACTTTAACAATGAGCAGTTCTTC. It translates to CASGDFNNEQFF.

The gene calls are TRBV12-3 or TRBV12-4 and TRBJ2-2; perhaps TRBD2 as D (6 bases). V was pared by 6 bases and J by 4 bases, with 18 bases between. This CDR3 region has 16 residues. The CDR3, as DNA: TGTGCCAGCAGCTATCGGGCGGGGCCGGGCACCGGGGAGCTGTTTTTT. Its protein product is CASSYRAGPGTGELFF.

This clonotype was found a few times. Germline is not matched at one junction end, which may reflect a read error. CDR3 nucleotide sequence: TGTGCCAGCAGCTTATCAGGGGCGGCCAATCGGCCCCAGCATTTT. Protein sequence: CASSLSGAANRPQHF. The chain carries TRBV5-5 and TRBJ1-5, with D tentatively TRBD1 (6 bases). CDR1 and CDR2 (germline): SGHKS, YYEKEE (reference sequence). This CDR3 has 15 amino acids.

This clonotype was seen only a few times. V is TRBV7-2 and J is TRBJ2-7; 11 bases align to TRBD1. Germline trimming cut 5 bases from V and 6 bases from J; bases unmatched to any gene: 9. The CDR3 is made up of 15 amino acids. Per the germline V gene, CDR1 is SGHTA and CDR2 is FQGNSA. CDR3 coding DNA: TGTGCCAGCAGCCGACAAACCGGGACAGGGGGCGAGCAGTACTTC. This gives the protein CASSRQTGTGGEQYF.